The 27 T cell receptor beta chains below come from one sample, sequenced in a study of cytomegalovirus exposure and HLA in healthy donors. The study ran its PCR with 60 Vbeta and 13 Jbeta primers. Sequencing used immunoSEQ multiplex PCR; TCRdb keeps in-frame clones, though not all of them. The profile covers roughly 120,000 clones, with 77% appearing a single time and around 4% taken by the ten largest. The source material was PBMCs. The receptors come from a human donor in good health.

The chain employs TRBV7-2 and TRBJ2-7; no reliable D call. Germline assignment: CDR1 SGHTA and CDR2 FQGNSA. The CDR3 is made up of 13 amino acids. V was pared by 2 bases and J by 3 bases, with 8 bases between. CDR3 nucleotide sequence: TGTGCCAGCAGCTTACTAGTCGTCTACGAGCAGTACTTC. Amino acids: CASSLLVVYEQYF.

This chain joins TRBV9 and TRBJ1-3, with TRBD1 identical over 7 bases. The CDR3 consists of 14 residues. The V segment lost 8 bases and the J segment 0 bases; nucleotides outside the gene matches: 5. Germline V gene lookup returns CDR1 SGDLS and CDR2 YYNGEE. The CDR3 nucleotides are TGTGCCAGTACAGGGGCCGGCTCTGGAAACACCATATATTTT. Translated, it gives CASTGAGSGNTIYF.

This chain links TRBV13 with TRBJ2-7; TRBD2 matches 12 bases. The CDR3 has 19 residues. V lost 5 bases, J lost 1 base, and 15 bases stayed unmatched. In germline, CDR1 is PRHDT, CDR2 FYEKMQ (reference sequence). DNA of the CDR3: TGTGCCAGCAGCGTAAGCCCCCTCTCTAGCGGGAGGGAATCCTACGAGCAGTACTTC. Amino acids: CASSVSPLSSGRESYEQYF.

V and J are TRBV7-3 and TRBJ2-5; unclear D gene. This CDR3 region has 13 residues. Germline lookup yields CDR1 SGHTA and CDR2 FQGTGA. The germline V and J ends were trimmed by 1 base and 4 bases, with 7 bases remaining between them. Here the CDR3 reads CASSLSFRETQYF. For the CDR3, the DNA is TGTGCCAGCAGCTTAAGTTTTCGAGAGACCCAGTACTTC.

This chain joins TRBV5-1 and TRBJ1-6; the D is unclear. CDR3 size: 14 residues. The ends were cut back, 1 base at V and 5 bases at J, with 7 bases in the middle. Germline values: CDR1 SGHRS, CDR2 YFSETQ. The CDR3 sequence: CASSLYQDNSPLHF. As DNA, the CDR3 is TGCGCCAGCAGCTTGTACCAGGATAATTCACCCCTCCACTTT.

In DNA, the CDR3 is TGCGCCAGTGGGACAGGGGGATCCTCAACTAATGAAAAACTGTTTTTT. This codes for CASGTGGSSTNEKLFF. The V and J genes are TRBV4-1 and TRBJ1-4; 11 nucleotides align to TRBD1. Trimming at V came to 9 bases and at J to 0 bases, leaving 6 bases not matched to a gene. The CDR3 contains 16 residues. Per germline, CDR1 MGHRA and CDR2 YSYEKL.

V gene TRBV2 combines with J gene TRBJ2-2; 9 nucleotides align to TRBD1. Germline V gene sequence: CDR1 SNHLY, CDR2 FYNNEI. The CDR3 spans 16 residues. V gave up 4 bases and J gave up 2 bases; unmatched junction bases: 5. The CDR3 region is CASSAGQGANTGELFF. CDR3 nucleotide sequence: TGTGCCAGCAGTGCGGGACAGGGTGCTAACACCGGGGAGCTGTTTTTT.

This chain connects TRBV7-9 to TRBJ2-2; 7 positions agree with TRBD2. This CDR3 comprises 16 residues. CDR1 and CDR2 (germline): SEHNR, FQNEAQ (reference sequence). V dropped 5 bases and J dropped 0; count of bases not matched to a gene: 6. DNA for the CDR3: TGTGCCAGCAGCGCTCCGACTAGCCCGAACACCGGGGAGCTGTTTTTT. Its translation: CASSAPTSPNTGELFF.

In its sample, this clone was seen a few times. CDR3 in DNA: TGTGCCAGCAGTTTATTCCCTAGCGGGAGCCGGGCAGATACGCAGTATTTT. Its protein is CASSLFPSGSRADTQYF. This chain links TRBV28 with TRBJ2-3; TRBD2 agrees at 10 bases. This CDR3 region has 17 residues. Germline loops: CDR1 MDHEN, CDR2 SYDVKM. The J segment lost 4 bases and the V segment lost 1 base, leaving 8 bases of the junction unmatched.

The chain recombines TRBV6-5 with TRBJ2-1, with TRBD1 identical over 9 bases. The germline V gene has CDR1 MNHEY and CDR2 SVGAGI. With 7 bases clipped from V and 8 bases from J, the junction kept 12 bases outside the gene matches. The CDR3 loop spans 15 amino acids. Here the CDR3 reads CASKKQGASFDEQFF. The CDR3 nucleotides are TGTGCCAGCAAAAAACAGGGGGCGAGCTTCGATGAGCAGTTCTTC.

The gene calls are TRBV28 and TRBJ2-1, with 11 bases aligning to TRBD1. V lost 3 bases, J lost 6 bases, and 4 bases stayed unmatched. Germline V lookup: CDR1 MDHEN, CDR2 SYDVKM. This CDR3 has 15 amino acids. The DNA of the CDR3 is TGTGCCAGCAGTTTGCAAGGGACAGGGGGCAATGAGCAGTTCTTC. This encodes CASSLQGTGGNEQFF.

V and J are TRBV11-2 and TRBJ2-1; D remains unclear. Germline CDR1 reads SGHAT; CDR2 reads FQNNGV. The V end lost 3 bases, the J end lost 10 bases, and 16 bases lay between the germline ends. The CDR3 extends over 14 amino acids. CDR3 sequence: CASSFAAESLEQFF. The CDR3 DNA reads TGTGCCAGCAGCTTCGCCGCTGAGTCATTGGAGCAGTTCTTC.

V is TRBV19 and J is TRBJ1-4, with D possibly TRBD1 on 6 matching bases. The CDR3 spans 13 residues. The V end lost 5 bases, the J end lost 8 bases, and 12 bases lay between the germline ends. Per the germline V gene, CDR1 is LNHDA and CDR2 is SQIVND (reference sequence). CDR3 sequence reads: CASSRPGEEKLFF. DNA of the CDR3: TGTGCCAGTAGTCGGCCAGGGGAGGAAAAACTGTTTTTT.

V and J are TRBV19 and TRBJ1-6, with TRBD1 as a possible D gene (5 bases). The germline gives CDR1 LNHDA, CDR2 SQIVND (reference sequence). V was clipped by 7 bases and J by 3 bases, with 16 bases between them. The CDR3 is made up of 16 amino acids. CDR3 nucleotides: TGTGCCAGTACCCCCAGCGGGGGTTACTATAATTCACCCCTCCACTTT. Amino acid sequence: CASTPSGGYYNSPLHF.

In DNA form, the CDR3 reads TGCAGCGTTGAAGATACCCGGAGGACTGAAGCTTTCTTT. Encoded protein: CSVEDTRRTEAFF. The chain is built from TRBV29-1 and TRBJ1-1; D call uncertain. CDR3 length: 13 residues. V was clipped by 0 bases and J by 5 bases, with 10 bases between them. In germline, CDR1 is SQVTM, CDR2 ANQGSEA.

This rearrangement joins TRBV7-2 to TRBJ2-1; D perhaps matches TRBD2 (5 bases). The CDR3 loop spans 15 amino acids. Germline V gives CDR1 SGHTA, CDR2 FQGNSA. V was pared by 6 bases and J by 7 bases, with 19 bases between. CDR3 bases: TGTGCCAGCAGTAAAGCGGCCACGACCTCGAATGAGCAGTTCTTC. As protein: CASSKAATTSNEQFF.

V and J are TRBV28 and TRBJ2-3, with a possible D match to TRBD1 (6 bases). This CDR3 has 14 amino acids. Germline CDR1 reads MDHEN; CDR2 reads SYDVKM. The V end lost 6 bases, the J end lost 5 bases, and 15 bases lay between the germline ends. The CDR3 sequence: CASSLQGFGDTQYF. In nucleotides, the CDR3 is TGTGCCAGCAGCCTCCAGGGGTTTGGAGATACGCAGTATTTT.

This clone has just a few counts. The chain combines TRBV27 with TRBJ2-1, with D perhaps matching TRBD1 (6 bases). Germline CDR1 MNHEY, CDR2 SMNVEV (reference sequence). The CDR3 totals 15 residues. V lost 7 bases and J lost 5, with 18 bases in between. The CDR3 DNA sequence: TGTGCCAGCACCCCCCGGGCAGGGGTAAACAATGAGCAGTTCTTC. Its protein product is CASTPRAGVNNEQFF.

The chain links TRBV6-5 to TRBJ2-7; 10 bases are shared with TRBD1. CDR1 is MNHEY and CDR2 is SVGAGI in the germline V gene. The CDR3 covers 16 residues. V gave up 2 bases and J gave up 4 bases; unmatched junction bases: 8. The CDR3 DNA is TGTGCCAGCAGTTACATTCTACGACAGGGGGCTTACGAGCAGTACTTC. Protein sequence: CASSYILRQGAYEQYF.

This clone turned up a few times. The V gene is TRBV19, the J gene TRBJ1-5; 10 positions match TRBD1. V trimming: 5 bases; J trimming: 4 bases; junction bases outside the gene matches: 5. This CDR3 is 15 amino acids long. Looked up from germline, CDR1 is LNHDA and CDR2 is SQIVND (reference sequence). CDR3 sequence reads: CASSAMGQGNQPQHF. Here the CDR3 DNA reads TGTGCCAGTAGTGCAATGGGACAGGGGAATCAGCCCCAGCATTTT.

V usage is TRBV28 and J usage is TRBJ2-1; TRBD2 matches at 12 bases. This CDR3 comprises 14 residues. Germline V gives CDR1 MDHEN, CDR2 SYDVKM. The trim removed 8 bases at V and 8 bases at J, leaving 7 bases unmatched. The DNA for the CDR3 is TGTGCCAGCCAACTAGCGGGAGGAATTTATGAGCAGTTCTTC. Translating gives CASQLAGGIYEQFF.

The J gene is TRBJ2-5, the V gene TRBV13, with unresolved D. Germline-derived CDR1 and CDR2 are PRHDT and FYEKMQ (reference sequence). CDR3 size: 13 residues. V was pared by 5 bases and J by 3 bases, with 10 bases between. CDR3 in DNA: TGTGCCAGCAGCCACCGTCGGGAAGAGACCCAGTACTTC. It codes for CASSHRREETQYF.

The CDR3 region is CASSLVSGGTGELFF. In nucleotides, the CDR3 is TGTGCCAGCAGCTTGGTTTCCGGGGGCACCGGGGAGCTGTTTTTT. The V call is TRBV5-6, the J call TRBJ2-2; tentative D call: TRBD2 (6 bases). CDR3 length: 15 residues. V dropped 0 bases and J dropped 4 bases, with 10 bases sitting between them. Germline V gene data show CDR1 as SGHDT and CDR2 as YYEEEE.

The J gene is TRBJ1-4, the V gene TRBV6-6; 8 nucleotides agree with TRBD1. Germline-derived CDR1 and CDR2 are MNHNY and SVGAGI (reference sequence). Losses at the gene ends were 3 bases for V and 6 bases for J; bases not matched to a gene: 6. The CDR3 contains 15 residues. The CDR3, as DNA: TGTGCCAGCAGTTATGGGGACAGGAGGGATGAAAAACTGTTTTTT. Translating it yields CASSYGDRRDEKLFF.

The V call is TRBV14, the J call TRBJ2-5; a possible D gene is TRBD1 (5 bases). The CDR3 sequence is 17 residues long. The germline gives CDR1 SGHDN, CDR2 FVKESK. The V and J ends lost 3 bases and 1 base respectively, with 18 bases between them. CDR3 region: CASSQQRGSEAQETQYF. In DNA, the CDR3 is TGTGCCAGCAGCCAGCAAAGGGGAAGCGAGGCCCAAGAGACCCAGTACTTC.

The chain employs TRBV5-1 and TRBJ1-4; 10 bases are shared with TRBD1. V was clipped by 4 bases and J by 7 bases; unmatched bases: 4. Germline loops: CDR1 SGHRS, CDR2 YFSETQ. The CDR3 consists of 14 residues. The CDR3 protein is CASSPGQGREKLFF. The CDR3, as DNA: TGCGCCAGCAGCCCGGGACAGGGGCGTGAAAAACTGTTTTTT. Supplemented by reference TRBV5-1 and TRBJ1-4, the full variable domain reads KAGVTQTPRYLIKTRGQQVTLSCSPISGHRSVSWYQQTPGQGLQFLFEYFSETQRNKGNFPGRFSGRQFSNSRSEMNVSTLELGDSALYLCASSPGQGREKLFFGSGTQLSVL.

This clone showed up just a few times. J is TRBJ2-7 and V is TRBV28; 8 bases are a match to TRBD1. Trimming cost V 10 bases and J 3 bases; bases outside gene matches: 14. The CDR3 spans 15 residues. Per germline, CDR1 MDHEN and CDR2 SYDVKM. In nucleotides, the CDR3 is TGTGCCACCATGGGGCTTCGGGACAGGTTCTACGAGCAGTACTTC. It encodes CATMGLRDRFYEQYF.